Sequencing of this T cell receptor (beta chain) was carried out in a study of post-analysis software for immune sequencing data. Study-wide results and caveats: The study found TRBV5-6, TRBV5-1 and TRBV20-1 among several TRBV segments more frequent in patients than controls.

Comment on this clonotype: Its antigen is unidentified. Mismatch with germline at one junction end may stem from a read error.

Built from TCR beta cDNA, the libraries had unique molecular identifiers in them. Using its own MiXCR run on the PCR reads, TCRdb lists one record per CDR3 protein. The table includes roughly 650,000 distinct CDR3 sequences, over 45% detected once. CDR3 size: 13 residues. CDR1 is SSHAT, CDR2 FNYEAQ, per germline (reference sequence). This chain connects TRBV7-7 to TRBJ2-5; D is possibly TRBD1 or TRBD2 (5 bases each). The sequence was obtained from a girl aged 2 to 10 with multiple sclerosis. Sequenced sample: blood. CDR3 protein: CASSPQGPETQYF. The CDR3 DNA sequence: TGTGCTAGCAGCCCCCAGGGACCCGAGACCCAGTACTTC.